The entry that follows covers one T cell receptor (beta chain) sequence. Its target is not known. The data stem from a study of human CD8 memory T cell subsets. Making the TCR beta libraries relied on UMI-labeled 5' RACE. TCRdb re-analyzed the 5' RACE reads; it lists each CDR3 protein once, without DNA. Its clone listing holds around 10,000 distinct CDR3 sequences. Germline-derived CDR1 and CDR2 are DFQATT and SNEGSKA (reference sequence). The CDR3 has 16 amino acids. Study findings and constraints: Among T cell receptor chains, only the beta chains were sequenced in this study.

This clonotype originated in a human donor in good health. The specimen was CD8+ stem-like memory T cells (TSCM and TCM) sorted from PBMCs. The subset here: stem-like memory CD8 T cells (TSTEM), CCR7+ PD-1- TIGIT-. The genes are TRBV20-1 and TRBJ2-1; TCRdb's assignment of TRBD2 cannot be checked, as there is no DNA. Here the CDR3 reads CSARVLAGAWNNEQFF.